This T cell receptor (beta chain) was sequenced in a study of cytomegalovirus exposure and HLA in healthy donors. General observations from the study: A highly shared variant cluster was judged a likely technical artifact.

Germline CDR1 reads SEHNR; CDR2 reads FQNEAQ (reference sequence). There are 17 residues in the CDR3. Trimming at V came to 0 bases and at J to 5 bases, leaving 8 bases not matched to a gene. PCR primers comprised 60 Vbeta and 13 Jbeta primers. Some clones are missing from TCRdb's copy, which holds only in-frame ones; the method was immunoSEQ multiplex PCR. The repertoire holds about 64,000 clones, with around 77% as singletons. This clone was seen just once. What it binds is not known. Sequenced: PBMCs. The chain has TRBV7-9 and TRBJ1-1; 11 nucleotides line up with TRBD1. This TCR was sampled from a male donor in good health and CMV-seropositive. In DNA form, the CDR3 reads TGTGCCAGCAGCTTAGCGTCCGGGACAGGGGGTATAACTGAAGCTTTCTTT. Protein: CASSLASGTGGITEAFF.